There are a few counts of the clone carrying this T cell receptor (beta chain). Its antigen is unidentified. The data were obtained in a study of vaccination and CD4 T cells after COVID-19. At the level of the study: Blood was drawn a median around 66 days post second dose, range 14 to 241. Control cultures were given a CEFX pool, an HIV-1 Nef pool, or no peptide. Overall study results and limits: A nonsignificant rise from roughly 22 to 38 was seen in the median number of SARS-CoV-2-reactive clonotypes.

At the Johns Hopkins FTIC core, DNA taken from cultured CD4+ T cells was sequenced by way of the Oncomine TCR Beta short-read assay. In TCRdb, the PCR reads were re-called with MiXCR into one record per CDR3 protein. The data hold about 14,000 distinct CDR3 sequences, with 25% to 30% observed a single time. Indicated treatment: roughly ten-day PBMC culture with coronavirus spike peptide pools or control peptides (ViraFEST assay). The TCR sequence derives from a human donor with COVID-19. Material: cultured CD4+ T cells from blood.

The DNA for the CDR3 is TGTGCCAGCAGTCCGGGCTCCTATAATTCACCCCTCCACTTT. This encodes CASSPGSYNSPLHF. The chain combines TRBV6-2 or TRBV6-3 with TRBJ1-6; unclear D gene. The CDR3 covers 14 residues. The V end lost 5 bases, the J end lost 0 bases, and 5 bases lay between the germline ends. Per the germline V gene, CDR1 is MNHEY and CDR2 is SVGEGT.